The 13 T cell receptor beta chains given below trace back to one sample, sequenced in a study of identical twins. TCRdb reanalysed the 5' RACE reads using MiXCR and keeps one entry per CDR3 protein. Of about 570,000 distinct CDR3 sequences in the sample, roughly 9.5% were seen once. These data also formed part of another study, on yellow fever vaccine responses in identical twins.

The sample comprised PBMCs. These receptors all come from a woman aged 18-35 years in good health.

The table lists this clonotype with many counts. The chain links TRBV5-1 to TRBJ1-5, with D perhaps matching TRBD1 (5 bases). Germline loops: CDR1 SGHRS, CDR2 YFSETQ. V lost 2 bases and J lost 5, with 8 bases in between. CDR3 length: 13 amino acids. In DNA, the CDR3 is TGCGCCAGCAGCTTCGGGGGGGATCAGCCCCAGCATTTT. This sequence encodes CASSFGGDQPQHF.

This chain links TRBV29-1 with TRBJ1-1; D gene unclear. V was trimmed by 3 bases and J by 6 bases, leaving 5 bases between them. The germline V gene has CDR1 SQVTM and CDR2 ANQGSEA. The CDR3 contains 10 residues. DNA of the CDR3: TGCAGCGTTGAGACGGCTGAAGCTTTCTTT. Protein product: CSVETAEAFF.

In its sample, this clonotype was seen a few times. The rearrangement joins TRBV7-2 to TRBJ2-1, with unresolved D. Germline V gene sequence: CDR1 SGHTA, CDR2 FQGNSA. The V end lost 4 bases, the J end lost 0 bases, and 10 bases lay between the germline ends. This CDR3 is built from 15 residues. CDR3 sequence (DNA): TGTGCCAGCAGCTGGACCCGTAGCTCCTACAATGAGCAGTTCTTC. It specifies CASSWTRSSYNEQFF.

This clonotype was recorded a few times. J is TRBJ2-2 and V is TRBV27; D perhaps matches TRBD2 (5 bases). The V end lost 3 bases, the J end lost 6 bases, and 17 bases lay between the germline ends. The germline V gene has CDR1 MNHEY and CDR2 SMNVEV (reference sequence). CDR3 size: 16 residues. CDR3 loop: CASSFTSPPGSGELFF. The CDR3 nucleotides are TGTGCCAGCAGTTTTACTAGTCCCCCTGGGTCCGGGGAGCTGTTTTTT.

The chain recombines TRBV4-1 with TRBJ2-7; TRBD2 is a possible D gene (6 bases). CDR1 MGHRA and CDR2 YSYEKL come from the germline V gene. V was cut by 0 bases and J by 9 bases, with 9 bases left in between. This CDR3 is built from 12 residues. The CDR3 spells CASSQDGGGQYF. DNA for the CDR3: TGCGCCAGCAGCCAAGACGGGGGTGGGCAGTACTTC.

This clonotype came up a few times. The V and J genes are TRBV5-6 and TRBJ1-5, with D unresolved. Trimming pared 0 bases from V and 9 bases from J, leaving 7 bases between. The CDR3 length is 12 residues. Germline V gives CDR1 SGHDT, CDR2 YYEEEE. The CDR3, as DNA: TGTGCCAGCAGCTTGGGCCCAGGGCCCCAGCATTTT. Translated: CASSLGPGPQHF.

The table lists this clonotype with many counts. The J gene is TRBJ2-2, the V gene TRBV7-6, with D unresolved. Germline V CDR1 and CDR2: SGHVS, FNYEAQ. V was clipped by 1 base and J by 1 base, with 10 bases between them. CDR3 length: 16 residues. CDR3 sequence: CASSLVKGQNTGELFF. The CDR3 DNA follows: TGTGCCAGCAGCTTAGTAAAAGGGCAGAACACCGGGGAGCTGTTTTTT.

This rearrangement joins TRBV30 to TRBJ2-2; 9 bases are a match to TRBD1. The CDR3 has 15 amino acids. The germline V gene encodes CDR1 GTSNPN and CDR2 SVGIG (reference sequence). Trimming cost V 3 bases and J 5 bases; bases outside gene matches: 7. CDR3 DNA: TGTGCCTGGAGCCCCGGGACAGGGCTTACCGGGGAGCTGTTTTTT. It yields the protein CAWSPGTGLTGELFF.

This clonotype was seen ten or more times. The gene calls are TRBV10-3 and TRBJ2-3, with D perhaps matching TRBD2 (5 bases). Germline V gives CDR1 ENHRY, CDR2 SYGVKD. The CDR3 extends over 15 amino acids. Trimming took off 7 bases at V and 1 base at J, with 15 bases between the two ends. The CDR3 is CAINEGFSGTDTQYF. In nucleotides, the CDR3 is TGTGCCATCAACGAGGGTTTTTCGGGCACAGATACGCAGTATTTT.

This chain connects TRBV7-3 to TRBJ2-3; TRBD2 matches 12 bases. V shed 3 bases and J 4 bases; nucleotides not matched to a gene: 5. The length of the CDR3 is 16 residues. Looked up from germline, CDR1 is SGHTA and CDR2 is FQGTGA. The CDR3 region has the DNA TGTGCCAGCAGCTTGGTGACTAGCGGGGGCCCAGATACGCAGTATTTT. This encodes CASSLVTSGGPDTQYF.

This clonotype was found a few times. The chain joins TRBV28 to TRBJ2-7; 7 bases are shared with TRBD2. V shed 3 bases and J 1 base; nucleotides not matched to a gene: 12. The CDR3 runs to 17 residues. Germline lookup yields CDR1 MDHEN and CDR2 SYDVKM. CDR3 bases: TGTGCCAGCAGTTTTTCCCTCCGGGCGGGAGTTTCCTACGAGCAGTACTTC. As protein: CASSFSLRAGVSYEQYF.

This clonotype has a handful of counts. CDR3 region: CASSAPSGGPTATTYNEQFF. For the CDR3, the DNA is TGTGCCAGCAGCGCCCCTAGCGGAGGTCCCACAGCTACAACCTACAATGAGCAGTTCTTC. The chain carries TRBV9 and TRBJ2-1, with 7 positions matching TRBD2. The CDR3 totals 20 residues. V trimming: 3 bases; J trimming: 2 bases; junction bases outside the gene matches: 20. Looked up from germline, CDR1 is SGDLS and CDR2 is YYNGEE.

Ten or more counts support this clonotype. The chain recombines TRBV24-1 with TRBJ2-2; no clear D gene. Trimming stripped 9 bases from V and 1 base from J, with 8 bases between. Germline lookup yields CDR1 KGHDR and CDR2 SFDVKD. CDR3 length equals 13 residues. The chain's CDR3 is CATSDGNTGELFF. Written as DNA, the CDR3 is TGTGCCACCTCCGACGGGAACACCGGGGAGCTGTTTTTT.